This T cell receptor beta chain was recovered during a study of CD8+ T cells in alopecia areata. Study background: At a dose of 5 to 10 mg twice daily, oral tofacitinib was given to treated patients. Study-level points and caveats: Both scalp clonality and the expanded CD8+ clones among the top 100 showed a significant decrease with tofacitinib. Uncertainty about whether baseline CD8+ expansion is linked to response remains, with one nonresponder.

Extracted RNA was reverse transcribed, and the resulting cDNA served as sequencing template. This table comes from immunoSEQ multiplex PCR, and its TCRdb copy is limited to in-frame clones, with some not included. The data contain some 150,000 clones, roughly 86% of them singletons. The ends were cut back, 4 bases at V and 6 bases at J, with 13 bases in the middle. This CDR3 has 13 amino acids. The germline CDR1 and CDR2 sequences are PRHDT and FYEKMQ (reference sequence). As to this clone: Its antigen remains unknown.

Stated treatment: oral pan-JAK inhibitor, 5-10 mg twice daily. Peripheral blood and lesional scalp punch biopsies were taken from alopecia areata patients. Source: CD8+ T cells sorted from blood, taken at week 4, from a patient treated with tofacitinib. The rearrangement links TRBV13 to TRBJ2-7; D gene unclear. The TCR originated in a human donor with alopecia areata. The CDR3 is CASSSAHSSEQYF. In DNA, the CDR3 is TGTGCCAGCAGCTCGGCTCATTCGAGCGAGCAGTACTTC.